A single sample gave rise to the 10 T cell receptor beta chains below, sequenced in a study of blood T cell repertoires in COVID-19. Here immunoSEQ multiplex PCR was the method, and the copy in TCRdb shows in-frame clones only, minus some. The data contain about 73,000 clones, around 83% of them seen just once; the ten biggest clones take up around 5%. Sample: peripheral blood. The receptors come from a man aged 50 to 59 with active COVID-19.

The gene calls are TRBV18 and TRBJ1-2; weak D call: TRBD1 (6 bases). The CDR3 spans 16 residues. Germline CDR1 is KGHSH and CDR2 is LQKENI. V lost 0 bases to trimming and J lost 5 bases, with 16 bases between them. The CDR3 spells CASSPPPGGGPYGYTF. Written as DNA, the CDR3 is TGTGCCAGCTCACCACCGCCTGGGGGGGGGCCGTATGGCTACACCTTC.

This clone is a singleton in its sample. The CDR3: CASSLAGAGLYEQYF. The CDR3 DNA reads TGTGCCAGCAGCTTAGCAGGGGCAGGTTTGTACGAGCAGTACTTC. The rearrangement links TRBV7-3 to TRBJ2-7; perhaps TRBD1 as D (6 bases). Germline V gene lookup returns CDR1 SGHTA and CDR2 FQGTGA. The CDR3 has 15 amino acids. Trimming shortened V by 2 bases and J by 4 bases, and 15 bases separated the two germline ends.

The chain joins TRBV5-5 to TRBJ1-4; possibly TRBD1 for D (5 bases). Looked up from germline, CDR1 is SGHKS and CDR2 is YYEKEE (reference sequence). Trimming took 1 base from V and 5 from J, leaving 12 bases between them. CDR3 length equals 15 residues. The DNA of the CDR3 is TGTGCCAGCAGCTTGTTCGGGGGGGACAATGAAAAACTGTTTTTT. Translating gives CASSLFGGDNEKLFF.

This chain joins TRBV19 and TRBJ2-2, with 8 bases lining up with TRBD1. This CDR3 region has 16 residues. The germline gives CDR1 LNHDA, CDR2 SQIVND (reference sequence). Trimming took 5 bases from V and 1 from J; bases not matched to a gene: 6. CDR3 nucleotides: TGTGCCAGTAGTGGGTACAGGGGGGAGAACACCGGGGAGCTGTTTTTT. Translated, it gives CASSGYRGENTGELFF.

V gene TRBV24-1 combines with J gene TRBJ2-1, with a weak D call TRBD2 (5 bases). CDR1 KGHDR and CDR2 SFDVKD come from the germline V gene. V lost 7 bases to trimming and J lost 3 bases, with 12 bases between them. CDR3 size: 14 residues. The CDR3 DNA reads TGTGCCACCAGGGCGACCCGGGGCTACAATGAGCAGTTCTTC. It yields the protein CATRATRGYNEQFF.

V gene TRBV7-2 combines with J gene TRBJ2-4, with D possibly TRBD1 on 6 matching bases. V was trimmed by 1 base and J by 6 bases, leaving 13 bases between them. Germline CDR1 reads SGHTA; CDR2 reads FQGNSA. The CDR3 covers 15 residues. CDR3 region: CASSLEGQGTNIQYF. CDR3 coding DNA: TGTGCCAGCAGCTTAGAAGGGCAGGGGACAAACATTCAGTACTTC.

The gene calls are TRBV7-3 and TRBJ2-7; 7 nucleotides line up with TRBD2. There are 15 residues in the CDR3. J was trimmed by 2 bases and V by 4 bases; bases with no gene match: 8. Germline assignment: CDR1 SGHTA and CDR2 FQGTGA. CDR3 amino acids: CASSYFSSGPYEQYF. The CDR3 DNA follows: TGTGCCAGCAGCTACTTCTCTAGCGGCCCCTACGAGCAGTACTTC.

The genes are TRBV3-1 (or the pseudogene TRBV3-2) and TRBJ2-5, with 11 bases matching TRBD1. CDR1 is LGHDT, CDR2 YNNKEL, per germline (reference sequence). Trimming took 3 bases from V and 5 from J; bases not matched to a gene: 11. The CDR3 extends over 17 amino acids. This CDR3 is CASSQLRTGGKGETQYF. CDR3 sequence (DNA): TGTGCCAGCAGCCAGCTACGGACAGGGGGCAAGGGGGAGACCCAGTACTTC.

This clone was recorded many times. A much larger clone lies a single base off, so this may be a read error. The same CDR3 is also encoded by other DNA sequences in this sample. The chain employs TRBV5-1 and TRBJ1-2, with a weak D call TRBD1 (5 bases). The CDR3 loop spans 13 amino acids. Germline values: CDR1 SGHRS, CDR2 YFSETQ. DNA of the CDR3: TGCCCCCGCAGGTCTGGGGGGGGCTATGGCTACACCTTC. This codes for CPRRSGGGYGYTF.

In this sample, this clone turned up a few times. V gene TRBV11-2 combines with J gene TRBJ2-1; 7 bases agree with TRBD2. V lost 1 base, J lost 1 base, and 7 bases stayed unmatched. In germline, CDR1 is SGHAT, CDR2 FQNNGV. The CDR3 runs to 17 residues. The DNA for the CDR3 is TGTGCCAGCAGCTTAGGAACGGGAGGTCATTCCTACAATGAGCAGTTCTTC. Protein: CASSLGTGGHSYNEQFF.